This passage covers 8 T cell receptor beta chains from one sample sequenced in a study of Tregs in tolerant kidney transplant recipients. Some clones are missing from TCRdb's copy, which holds only in-frame ones; the method was immunoSEQ multiplex PCR. The sample lists about 68,000 clones; roughly 84% were seen once. Sequenced sample: CD4+ T cells from blood. The receptors come from a human donor in good health.

CDR3 sequence: CASSQLGGVNEKLFF. CDR3 in DNA: TGTGCCAGCTCACAGCTAGGAGGGGTGAATGAAAAACTGTTTTTT. This chain links TRBV18 with TRBJ1-4; D may be TRBD1 (5 bases). V shed 4 bases and J shed 5 bases, with 14 bases lying between them. Germline loops: CDR1 KGHSH, CDR2 LQKENI. The CDR3 loop spans 15 amino acids.

The chain uses TRBV29-1 and TRBJ1-5; a possible D gene is TRBD1 (6 bases). V lost 7 bases, J lost 6 bases, and 16 bases lay in between. From germline, CDR1 is SQVTM and CDR2 ANQGSEA. The CDR3 runs 13 residues. The chain's CDR3 is CSALLGGSQPQHF. DNA for the CDR3: TGCAGCGCACTCCTGGGGGGCAGTCAGCCCCAGCATTTT.

This chain links TRBV6-6 with TRBJ2-3, with D perhaps matching TRBD1 (5 bases). The CDR3 contains 13 residues. The V end was cut by 0 bases, the J end by 7 bases, with 8 bases between. Germline V gene lookup returns CDR1 MNHNY and CDR2 SVGAGI (reference sequence). CDR3 nucleotide sequence: TGTGCCAGCAGTTACTCTAGACAGAATACGCAGTATTTT. Translating gives CASSYSRQNTQYF.

Only a few counts were recorded for this clone. J is TRBJ2-1 and V is TRBV10-2; a weak D match, TRBD1 (5 bases). The germline gives CDR1 WSHSY, CDR2 SAAADI. V gave up 6 bases and J gave up 4 bases, with 16 bases separating them. The CDR3 is 15 residues long. The CDR3 is CASSETGATYNEQFF. DNA for the CDR3: TGCGCCAGCAGCGAGACTGGGGCCACATACAATGAGCAGTTCTTC.

The CDR3 sequence: CASSLDLIVDTQYF. The DNA of the CDR3 is TGCGCCAGCAGCTTGGACTTAATTGTGGATACGCAGTATTTT. The chain has TRBV5-1 and TRBJ2-3; D gene ambiguous. Trimming stripped 0 bases from V and 6 bases from J, with 11 bases between. Germline V gives CDR1 SGHRS, CDR2 YFSETQ. The CDR3 length is 14 residues. The full variable domain, its missing parts supplied by reference TRBV5-1 and TRBJ2-3, is KAGVTQTPRYLIKTRGQQVTLSCSPISGHRSVSWYQQTPGQGLQFLFEYFSETQRNKGNFPGRFSGRQFSNSRSEMNVSTLELGDSALYLCASSLDLIVDTQYFGPGTRLTVL.

Here the CDR3 DNA reads TGTGCCAGCAGCTCCCAGGGGGCAGGCGAAAACATTCAGTACTTC. Its protein is CASSSQGAGENIQYF. V is TRBV5-8 and J is TRBJ2-4, with TRBD1 matching over 8 bases. CDR3 length: 15 amino acids. Germline CDR1 and CDR2: SGHTS and YDEGEE. V was pared by 3 bases and J by 5 bases, with 7 bases of the junction left unmatched.

V usage is TRBV5-1 and J usage is TRBJ2-2; 7 nucleotides match TRBD2. Germline trimming cut 7 bases from V and 3 bases from J; bases unmatched to any gene: 9. Germline V gives CDR1 SGHRS, CDR2 YFSETQ. This CDR3 contains 15 residues. In nucleotides, the CDR3 is TGCGCCAGCGCCCGCGGGAGTTGGGACACCGGGGAGCTGTTTTTT. Translated: CASARGSWDTGELFF.

The V and J genes are TRBV30 and TRBJ2-7; D gene ambiguous. The CDR3 is 12 amino acids. With 6 bases removed from V and 5 bases from J, the gap between germline ends came to 14 bases. Germline V gene sequence: CDR1 GTSNPN, CDR2 SVGIG (reference sequence). The CDR3 coding sequence is TGTGCCTGTCATAACGGGTTCCACGAGCAGTACTTC. It encodes CACHNGFHEQYF.